This T cell receptor beta chain was sequenced in a study of cytomegalovirus exposure and HLA in healthy donors (dated by TCRdb to about 2017). Looking at the study overall: According to an earlier analysis of 587 of the donors, about 179 million T cells yielded 120 million or so unique TCR beta sequences and 276 Gb of sequence data. HLA typing included class I and class II loci at four-digit resolution. Of the approximately 370 genotyped donors, 75% to 85% were placed in the genetic ancestry cluster associated with self-reported Caucasian donors. In the later analysis, no new phenotypic data were used to find candidate immune exposures; instead, reliance was placed on TCR beta sequences and their occurrence across donors. An early release that covered some 640 HLA-typed donors contained about 290 gigabases of sequencing data and around 85 million unique TCR sequences. An earlier analysis of 500 to 750 of the donors applied high-throughput TCR beta sequencing to assess whether each TCR beta V gene segment acted as functional or pseudogenic. All discovery cohort repertoires had been generated on a single sequencing platform. Genome-wide SNP genotypes for about 65% of the 666 donors were used in a later genetic analysis, which treated that subset as a discovery cohort. The study combined high-throughput TCR immunosequencing, statistical association of individual TCRs with disease status, and machine learning to predict cytomegalovirus infection status. A later analysis re-analyzed previously published TCR beta repertoires from roughly 690 donors and added high-resolution HLA genotyping to study TCR occurrence patterns. Donor age, sex, ethnicity and CMV serostatus were collected together with the repertoire data. The T cell repertoires of around 730 subjects were profiled by immunosequencing and related to cytomegalovirus serostatus. Besides the first cohort of around 670 subjects, a separate validation cohort made up of 120 different subjects was used. Roughly 5 DR-DQ haplotypes were treated as single units for association and clustering because of strong linkage in the cohort. The study aimed to test whether cataloging public T cell receptors could reveal signatures of past pathogen exposure. Among about 400 genotyped donors of the cohort, an average of around 220,000 unique TCR beta nucleotide sequences was sequenced per donor, of which approximately 19% were non-productive. Typing coverage varied by locus: roughly 629-630 donors for A, B, C, DRB1 and DQB1; roughly 560 for DQA1; approximately 570 for DPA1; 450 to 480 for DPB1.

The method was the immunoSEQ multiplex PCR assay. For the multiplex PCR, a mixture combining 60 forward primers for TCR Vbeta segments and 13 reverse primers for TCR Jbeta segments was used. The CDR3 region of rearranged TCR beta genes was amplified from genomic DNA by a multiplex PCR assay. The Illumina HiSeq System was used to sequence the amplified TCR beta libraries as 87-base-pair reads. The original methods were these. A later analysis tallied about 77 million unique TCR beta chains across the 640 or so repertoires, and approximately 9.9 million of those chains were shared by two or more donors. To remove PCR and sequencing errors, raw reads were error-corrected and collapsed into unique sequences using a nearest-neighbor algorithm that merged closely related sequences. Alignment of CDR3 sequences to IMGT reference sequences was used to assign V, D and J gene segments. For a sequence to be retained, a match of at least six nucleotides was required to both a V gene segment and a J gene segment. A rearrangement counted as productive if the CDR3 had no stop codons and remained in frame with V and J, and every other rearrangement counted as non-productive. CDR3 was defined according to IMGT convention as the region running from the second conserved V-encoded cysteine to the conserved J-encoded phenylalanine. The earlier analysis of about 570 of the donors excluded any sequence lacking an unambiguous match to a single V gene segment. An earlier analysis of over 450 of the donors classified V segments as functional when productive rearrangements were above 56.7% and as segregating when the standard deviation between donors was above 5%. A statistical classification framework was built for diagnosing cytomegalovirus status from the catalog of TCR beta chain sequences. In a later analysis, TCR nucleotide sequences were compared against IMGT/GENE-DB human TR gene sequences so that V and J genes could be assigned. A later analysis assigned CDR3 sequences and most-parsimonious VDJ recombination scenarios with the TCRdist pipeline. In a later analysis, each TCR beta chain was defined by its CDR3 amino acid sequence together with its V-gene family, and reads without a unique V-gene family were excluded. To address suspected cross-contamination and a sequencing artifact, a later analysis removed 592 highly shared, low-generation-probability nucleotide sequences. For each public chain, a later analysis derived a clonal expansion index from normalized ranks of inferred template counts within each repertoire. In a later analysis, generation probabilities were computed with a VDJ recombination model fitted to out-of-frame rearrangements, and the resulting probabilities were checked against IGoR. In a later analysis, TCR-TCR, TCR-HLA and TCR-CMV co-occurrence was scored with hypergeometric tests, and a repertoire-size bias correction was applied to TCR pairs. A later analysis estimated false discovery rates by permuting HLA or CMV assignments 20 times. In a later analysis, co-occurring TCRs were grouped using DBSCAN, with TCRdist sequence similarity added in when clustering inside HLA-allele-positive subsets. For co-occurrence clustering, repertoires with fewer than 30,000 or more than 120,000 public chains were excluded, along with 5 or 6 repertoires with anomalous nucleotide sharing. TCRdb re-hosts the immuneACCESS table, in-frame sequences only. Its copies lack some clones; in the studies checked, an unresolved V gene accounts for under half of them, and the cause for the rest is not known. V, J and clone size derive from that table, while D and trimming were established from the DNA sequence. The sample table shows more than 110,000 clones, and about 80% are seen once. In total, the top ten clones hold around 1.5% of the sample.

Study-level results and caveats: When HLA alleles, especially DR and DQ, strongly co-occurred, TCR associations were difficult to assign to individual alleles. The presence/absence analyses assumed that sequencing depth was roughly uniform across donors, and that assumption may not be true. A cluster of highly shared sequence variants was judged likely to be a technical artifact of the sequencing pipeline. In a later analysis, HLA-associated TCR beta chains were found to be more clonally expanded and to have lower generation probabilities than equally common non-associated chains. Because some donors lacked HLA typing at each locus, the association tests relied only on the typed subset. V-gene and J-gene trimming of TCR beta chains was associated with a missense DCLRE1C variant in a later genetic analysis, and the association was replicated in an independent cohort. In vitro tests confirmed that a few of the cytomegalovirus-associated TCR beta chains recognize cytomegalovirus antigens. In an earlier analysis of more than 500 of the donors, most TCR beta V segments appeared in productive rearrangements about 90% or about 30% of the time, broadly matching IMGT annotations. According to a later analysis, parvovirus B19, influenza, CMV and Epstein-Barr virus appeared linked to several top co-occurrence clusters. The classifier was reported to diagnose cytomegalovirus status with high specificity and sensitivity in both the original and validation cohorts. Most TCR sequences were seen in very few donors, while some public TCRs were found in many individuals. In a later genetic analysis, fewer N-insertions in productive TCRs were reported among donors in an Asian-associated ancestry cluster than the roughly 640-donor mean. In a later analysis, the rate of TCR association differed among HLA loci, with DRB1 alleles having the most associated TCRs and HLA-C alleles having the fewest. A further reported finding was that TCR beta sequences accurately predicted the HLA-A and HLA-B alleles for most subjects in the first cohort. In a later analysis, 16,951 TCR beta sequences were associated with specific HLA alleles at a false discovery rate of 0.05. Correlated functional status among segregating V segments might be attributable to linkage disequilibrium, but an unknown experimental factor could not be ruled out. The authors suggested that the approach could potentially be extended to other disease states and immunological phenotypes. In a later analysis, most CMV-associated TCR beta chains were found to appear HLA-restricted, with HLA associations seemingly driven largely by CMV exposure. The earlier analysis of approximately 540 of the donors excluded over 15 rarely observed V segments, including chromosome 9 orphons, because counts were too low. In the study, roughly 160 TCR beta chains were listed as associated with cytomegalovirus. CMV serostatus was the only immune exposure information available for the cohort. The cohort was sequenced for TCR beta chains only, and without alpha or paired-chain data the features that could be detected were limited.

Notes on this clone: The target of this receptor is not known. No much larger clone is present one base from it, and per-base qualities are unavailable.

The cohort consisted of hundreds of healthy bone marrow donors. At the time of sampling, all cohort members were nominally healthy, though unrecorded immune exposures were likely present. The donor tested CMV seropositive, placing the donor among the approximately 290 seropositive members of the cohort. Every donor gave a peripheral blood sample, and the peripheral blood mononuclear cells from that sample were used for TCR beta sequencing. Genomic DNA extraction from the blood cell samples was performed with the Qiagen DNeasy Blood Extraction Kit. The TCR sequence derives from a man aged 30 to 45 in good health and CMV-seropositive. Sequencing used PBMCs.

The CDR3 reads as follows: CASSPGLTWQYF. In nucleotide form, the sequence is TGTGCCAGCAGCCCCGGACTCACCTGGCAGTACTTC. Rearrangement joined TRBV28 to TRBJ2-7; TRBD2 could be the D gene, as 5 bases match. From cysteine to phenylalanine, the CDR3 is 12 amino acids long. The sequence is cut down to CDR3 DNA, 36 bases in frame from base 1. Trimming removed 6 bases from V and 9 bases from J, leaving 15 bases between the germline ends. The germline V gene yields MDHEN for CDR1 and SYDVKM for CDR2.